Below are 26 T cell receptor beta chains sequenced from a single sample in a study of beta chain features in type 1 diabetes. Broader study findings: Type 1 diabetes patients had moderately but significantly shorter TCRB CDR3s in all four CD4+ subsets.

The authors reverse transcribed all of the isolated RNA, so sequencing captured expressed TCRB transcripts. Profiling relied on immunoSEQ multiplex PCR, and the TCRdb table lists in-frame clones only, not all of them. The table has under 300,000 clones, approximately 15% seen once. Antigens for these TCRs are unknown. What was sequenced was naive CD4+ T cells from blood. Every receptor here comes from a man under 40 with type 1 diabetes.

V and J are TRBV30 and TRBJ2-7; TRBD1 matches 8 bases. The germline gives CDR1 GTSNPN, CDR2 SVGIG (reference sequence). The CDR3 is 14 residues long. Trimming cost V 2 bases and J 1 base; bases outside gene matches: 4. The CDR3, as DNA: TGTGCCTGGAGTAAAAGGGACAGGTCCTACGAGCAGTACTTC. This sequence encodes CAWSKRDRSYEQYF.

This clone was recorded at least ten times. The chain has TRBV29-1 and TRBJ2-3; 7 nucleotides match TRBD1. This CDR3 is built from 12 residues. Germline loops: CDR1 SQVTM, CDR2 ANQGSEA. The V gene end was trimmed by 7 bases and the J gene end by 4 bases; junction bases not matched to a gene: 5. CDR3 bases: TGCAGCGCCCGAGGGGGCCCAGATACGCAGTATTTT. This codes for CSARGGPDTQYF.

This rearrangement joins TRBV11-2 to TRBJ2-2; no firm D call. Germline V CDR1 and CDR2: SGHAT, FQNNGV. The CDR3 runs to 14 residues. Trimming took 1 base from V and 1 from J, leaving 4 bases between them. CDR3 in amino acids: CASSLAQNTGELFF. The CDR3 region has the DNA TGTGCCAGCAGCTTAGCCCAGAACACCGGGGAGCTGTTTTTT.

This clone came up a few times. The V and J genes are TRBV4-1 and TRBJ1-1; 7 nucleotides agree with TRBD1. CDR3 length equals 17 residues. Germline V gene data show CDR1 as MGHRA and CDR2 as YSYEKL. V shed 3 bases, J shed 1 base, and the junction held 11 bases outside the gene matches. The chain's CDR3 is CASSHTGAVERNTEAFF. CDR3 nucleotides: TGCGCCAGCAGCCATACAGGGGCGGTTGAACGGAACACTGAAGCTTTCTTT.

The V gene is TRBV5-1, the J gene TRBJ1-1; 7 bases agree with TRBD1. CDR3 length equals 15 residues. V shed 5 bases and J 0 bases; nucleotides not matched to a gene: 7. Germline V gene sequence: CDR1 SGHRS, CDR2 YFSETQ. CDR3 bases: TGCGCCAGCAGGTTCGGGGACAGATTGAACACTGAAGCTTTCTTT. Translation: CASRFGDRLNTEAFF.

The chain combines TRBV5-4 with TRBJ2-5; D ambiguous. Germline values: CDR1 SGHNT, CDR2 YYREEE (reference sequence). V was pared by 1 base and J by 2 bases, with 9 bases between. This CDR3 has 14 amino acids. The CDR3 loop is CASSLRGVQETQYF. CDR3 bases: TGTGCCAGCAGCTTGCGAGGTGTGCAAGAGACCCAGTACTTC.

In nucleotides, the CDR3 is TGTGCCAGCAGGCCTGGGACTACTAGTTGGTTCACCGGGGAGCTGTTTTTT. Amino acids: CASRPGTTSWFTGELFF. The chain joins TRBV7-9 to TRBJ2-2, with TRBD2 matching 7 bases. The CDR3 sequence is 17 residues long. Germline trimming cut 6 bases from V and 4 bases from J; bases unmatched to any gene: 14. Germline V CDR1 and CDR2: SEHNR, FQNEAQ (reference sequence).

The rearrangement links TRBV5-4 to TRBJ1-6, with TRBD1 matching 7 bases. J was trimmed by 7 bases and V by 0 bases; bases with no gene match: 4. The CDR3 has 15 residues. CDR1 and CDR2 (germline): SGHNT, YYREEE (reference sequence). For the CDR3, the DNA is TGTGCCAGCAGCTTGGGACAGGGAAACAATTCACCCCTCCACTTT. It is translated as CASSLGQGNNSPLHF.

This clone turned up a few times. V usage is TRBV30 and J usage is TRBJ2-1, with TRBD1 matching over 8 bases. Looked up from germline, CDR1 is GTSNPN and CDR2 is SVGIG (reference sequence). The CDR3 spans 15 residues. V was pared by 4 bases and J by 5 bases, with 10 bases of the junction left unmatched. The CDR3 is CAWTPPGQVNNEQFF. As DNA, the CDR3 is TGTGCCTGGACCCCACCGGGACAGGTAAACAATGAGCAGTTCTTC.

There are a few counts of this clone. The genes are TRBV9 and TRBJ2-1, with D tentatively TRBD2 (5 bases). Trimming took 4 bases from V and 8 from J, leaving 10 bases between them. CDR3 length: 12 amino acids. Germline V CDR1 and CDR2: SGDLS, YYNGEE. CDR3: CASSSRVDEQFF. CDR3 coding DNA: TGTGCCAGCAGCTCGAGGGTCGATGAGCAGTTCTTC.

This chain connects TRBV2 to TRBJ1-5; D is perhaps TRBD1 (5 bases). The V gene lost 5 bases and the J gene lost 7 bases, with 15 bases spanning the gap. The CDR3 contains 14 residues. Germline V gene sequence: CDR1 SNHLY, CDR2 FYNNEI. The CDR3 sequence: CASSTDSFGQPQHF. CDR3 in DNA: TGTGCCAGCAGTACAGACAGTTTCGGACAGCCCCAGCATTTT.

This clone is a singleton in its sample. This rearrangement joins TRBV4-2 to TRBJ2-7; 10 bases line up with TRBD1. The V gene's germline CDR1 is LGHNA and CDR2 YNFKEQ. This CDR3 is 16 amino acids long. Trimming took 0 bases from V and 2 from J; bases not matched to a gene: 4. The CDR3 loop is CASSQDLDRGPYEQYF. The CDR3, as DNA: TGTGCCAGCAGCCAAGATCTCGACAGGGGGCCCTACGAGCAGTACTTC.

In this sample, this clone turned up a few times. The chain combines TRBV2 with TRBJ1-2; 8 bases are shared with TRBD1. The V gene's germline CDR1 is SNHLY and CDR2 FYNNEI. With V trimmed by 8 bases and J by 3 bases, 2 bases remained unmatched. CDR3 length: 12 residues. The CDR3 DNA follows: TGTGCCAGCCAGGACAGGGACTATGGCTACACCTTC. Its protein product is CASQDRDYGYTF.

The table lists this clone with a few counts. This chain links TRBV29-1 with TRBJ2-1; TRBD1 aligns across 7 bases. Germline CDR1 reads SQVTM; CDR2 reads ANQGSEA. The CDR3 extends over 13 amino acids. The trim removed 4 bases at V and 4 bases at J, leaving 4 bases unmatched. This CDR3 is CSVAAGGYNEQFF. The DNA for the CDR3 is TGCAGCGTTGCGGCAGGGGGATACAATGAGCAGTTCTTC.

The genes are TRBV14 and TRBJ2-4, with D possibly matching TRBD1 (6 bases). The germline V and J ends were trimmed by 4 bases and 3 bases, with 13 bases remaining between them. CDR1 SGHDN and CDR2 FVKESK come from the germline V gene. This CDR3 is built from 15 residues. Written as DNA, the CDR3 is TGTGCCAGCAGCCCCCAGGGGAGCGACAAAAACATTCAGTACTTC. Amino acid sequence: CASSPQGSDKNIQYF.

This clone showed up just a few times. The rearrangement uses TRBV5-6 and TRBJ2-1; the match to TRBD2 covers 10 bases. Germline loops: CDR1 SGHDT, CDR2 YYEEEE. The CDR3 is 15 residues long. Trimming removed 4 bases from V and 6 bases from J; junction bases left unmatched: 7. Written as DNA, the CDR3 is TGTGCCAGCAGCCCCCTAGCGGGAGTAGGCAATGAGCAGTTCTTC. Translating it yields CASSPLAGVGNEQFF.

This clone has a handful of counts. V is TRBV4-1 and J is TRBJ2-2, with 8 bases lining up with TRBD2. The CDR3 has 16 residues. Germline values: CDR1 MGHRA, CDR2 YSYEKL. The trim removed 1 base at V and 5 bases at J, leaving 6 bases unmatched. The chain's CDR3 is CASSQVSGSTTGELFF. The CDR3 bases are TGCGCCAGCAGCCAAGTGAGCGGGAGTACAACCGGGGAGCTGTTTTTT.

This chain uses TRBV29-1 with TRBJ1-2, with TRBD1 identical over 9 bases. Germline CDR1 reads SQVTM; CDR2 reads ANQGSEA. J was trimmed by 5 bases and V by 3 bases; bases with no gene match: 4. This CDR3 comprises 13 residues. This CDR3 is CSVEGTGRYGYTF. The CDR3 DNA follows: TGCAGCGTTGAGGGGACAGGGCGATATGGCTACACCTTC.

The chain couples TRBV6-5 to TRBJ1-5, with D possibly TRBD1 on 6 matching bases. CDR1 MNHEY and CDR2 SVGAGI come from the germline V gene. The CDR3 runs 14 residues. Trimming took off 6 bases at V and 5 bases at J, with 14 bases between the two ends. CDR3 sequence: CASRNGGGDQPQHF. The CDR3 DNA reads TGTGCCAGCAGAAACGGGGGGGGCGATCAGCCCCAGCATTTT.

In this sample, this clone turned up a few times. The genes are TRBV5-1 and TRBJ2-7, with 7 bases identical to TRBD1. Germline V gene lookup returns CDR1 SGHRS and CDR2 YFSETQ. The CDR3 is made up of 15 amino acids. The V segment lost 3 bases and the J segment 0 bases; nucleotides outside the gene matches: 6. CDR3 protein: CASSWTGLSSYEQYF. The CDR3 DNA follows: TGCGCCAGCAGCTGGACAGGCCTTAGCTCCTACGAGCAGTACTTC.

The rearrangement uses TRBV18 and TRBJ1-1; D is uncertain. This CDR3 has 14 amino acids. The V and J ends lost 6 bases and 0 bases respectively, with 11 bases between them. CDR1 KGHSH and CDR2 LQKENI come from the germline V gene. CDR3 sequence: CASSLVRMNTEAFF. CDR3 coding DNA: TGTGCCAGCTCCCTTGTGAGAATGAACACTGAAGCTTTCTTT. The variable domain in full, completed from reference TRBV18 and TRBJ1-1, reads NAGVMQNPRHLVRRRGQEARLRCSPMKGHSHVYWYRQLPEEGLKFMVYLQKENIIDESGMPKERFSAEFPKEGPSILRIQQVVRGDSAAYFCASSLVRMNTEAFFGQGTRLTVV.

The chain employs TRBV5-1 and TRBJ2-7; 8 bases line up with TRBD1. The germline CDR1 and CDR2 sequences are SGHRS and YFSETQ. The junction had 6 bases not matched to a gene; V was cut back by 0 bases and J by 4 bases. The CDR3 extends over 15 amino acids. The DNA of the CDR3 is TGCGCCAGCAGCTTGGATCCAGGGGGCCCGTACGAGCAGTACTTC. Protein: CASSLDPGGPYEQYF.

V is TRBV18 and J is TRBJ1-1, with D perhaps matching TRBD1 (5 bases). The CDR3 runs to 14 residues. Germline CDR1 reads KGHSH; CDR2 reads LQKENI. Trimming shortened V by 1 base and J by 3 bases, and 9 bases separated the two germline ends. In DNA, the CDR3 is TGTGCCAGCTCACCACAGGGGAGGGACACTGAAGCTTTCTTT. This translates into CASSPQGRDTEAFF.

This clone was counted between two and nine times. The CDR3 is CATSSQRTGNTGELFF. CDR3 sequence (DNA): TGTGCCACCAGCTCTCAAAGAACAGGGAACACCGGGGAGCTGTTTTTT. This rearrangement joins TRBV15 to TRBJ2-2; possible D gene TRBD1, 5 bases. Trimming removed 5 bases from V and 1 base from J, with 14 bases in between. The CDR3 has 16 amino acids. The germline V gene encodes CDR1 LNHNV and CDR2 YYDKDF (reference sequence). Supplemented by reference TRBV15 and TRBJ2-2, the full variable domain reads DAMVIQNPRYQVTQFGKPVTLSCSQTLNHNVMYWYQQKSSQAPKLLFHYYDKDFNNEADTPDNFQSRRPNTSFCFLDIRSPGLGDTAMYLCATSSQRTGNTGELFFGEGSRLTVL.

This rearrangement joins TRBV7-9 to TRBJ2-1; D might be TRBD2 (5 bases). Germline CDR1 is SEHNR and CDR2 is FQNEAQ (reference sequence). The germline V and J ends were trimmed by 4 bases and 0 bases, with 22 bases remaining between them. This CDR3 region has 19 residues. The CDR3 is CASSSYSSILAGSYNEQFF. The CDR3 nucleotides read TGTGCCAGCAGCTCCTACTCTTCAATCCTCGCGGGCTCCTACAATGAGCAGTTCTTC.

In this sample, this clone turned up a few times. The V and J genes are TRBV7-2 and TRBJ1-5; no definite D call. The germline gives CDR1 SGHTA, CDR2 FQGNSA. CDR3 size: 17 residues. The V end lost 1 base, the J end lost 3 bases, and 16 bases lay between the germline ends. Here the CDR3 reads CASSLGGLTLSNQPQHF. The DNA for the CDR3 is TGTGCCAGCAGCTTAGGAGGGCTCACCCTTTCCAATCAGCCCCAGCATTTT.